One and the same sample provided the 13 T cell receptor beta chains below, sequenced in a study of blood T cells in healthy people across ages. Combining a sample-barcoded 5' primer with a J-beta primer mix, a second PCR ran for 7 to 11 cycles. TCRdb independently ran MiXCR on the 5' RACE reads; one entry per CDR3 protein. The table lists approximately 1.5 million distinct CDR3 sequences, roughly 43% of them singletons. The sequenced sample was blood. Receptor source: a woman aged 18-30 years in good health.

This rearrangement joins TRBV20-1 to TRBJ1-2; 7 nucleotides match TRBD1. This CDR3 has 14 amino acids. The trim removed 6 bases at V and 8 bases at J, leaving 15 bases unmatched. Per germline, CDR1 DFQATT and CDR2 SNEGSKA (reference sequence). CDR3 coding DNA: TGCAGTGCCACTCCGACAGGGTTAAGGGACGGCTACACCTTC. It specifies CSATPTGLRDGYTF.

The chain couples TRBV6-6 to TRBJ1-2; D not certain. The CDR3 has 13 amino acids. V was trimmed by 5 bases and J by 7 bases, leaving 14 bases between them. CDR1 is MNHNY, CDR2 SVGAGI, per germline (reference sequence). In nucleotides, the CDR3 is TGTGCCAGCAGTGTGAGGGAGGACTTTGGCTACACCTTC. Its protein product is CASSVREDFGYTF.

This sequence joins TRBV20-1 and TRBJ2-5; weak D call: TRBD2 (5 bases). Between the trimmed V and J ends, which lost 3 bases and 4 bases, there was a span of 21 bases. This CDR3 contains 16 residues. Germline V lookup: CDR1 DFQATT, CDR2 SNEGSKA (reference sequence). This chain's CDR3 is CSARPLEGQELETQYF. In DNA form, the CDR3 reads TGCAGTGCTAGGCCCCTCGAGGGTCAAGAACTAGAGACCCAGTACTTC.

This chain connects TRBV14 to TRBJ2-4; D may be TRBD1 (5 bases). The J call may be in error: the DNA end matches TRBJ2-5 better. This CDR3 comprises 14 residues. CDR1 and CDR2 (germline): SGHDN, FVKESK. CDR3 region: CASSPVDSGETQYF. The CDR3 DNA follows: TGTGCCAGCAGCCCGGTCGACAGTGGCGAGACCCAGTACTTC.

The CDR3 is CASSVPTTSFRGSTYNEQFF. The CDR3 nucleotides are TGTGCCAGCAGTGTCCCTACCACATCCTTCAGGGGTAGCACCTACAATGAGCAGTTCTTC. The chain recombines TRBV6-1 with TRBJ2-1; possible D gene TRBD1, 6 bases. The CDR3 has 20 residues. Germline CDR1 is MNHNS and CDR2 is SASEGT. V was cut by 4 bases and J by 2 bases, with 27 bases left in between.

The J gene is TRBJ2-2, the V gene TRBV4-3; D call uncertain. Germline lookup yields CDR1 LGHNA and CDR2 YSLEER. V lost 3 bases and J lost 6, with 8 bases in between. The CDR3 has 13 residues. The CDR3 nucleotides are TGCGCCAGCAGCCACTTCGTATCCGGGGAGCTGTTTTTT. It specifies CASSHFVSGELFF.

This clonotype has only a few counts. This rearrangement joins TRBV7-8 to TRBJ2-1; 7 bases map to TRBD2. CDR1 is SGHVS and CDR2 is FQNEAQ in the germline V gene. This CDR3 is built from 18 residues. With V trimmed by 1 base and J by 2 bases, 11 bases remained unmatched. The CDR3 coding sequence is TGTGCCAGCAGCTTAGGGGGTGGAGGGACTACCCCCTACAATGAGCAGTTCTTC. It yields the protein CASSLGGGGTTPYNEQFF.

This chain's CDR3 is CASNERVDEAFF. For the CDR3, the DNA is TGTGCCAGCAATGAAAGGGTGGATGAAGCTTTCTTT. The chain carries TRBV28 and TRBJ1-1; D is unclear. The V end lost 7 bases, the J end lost 7 bases, and 13 bases lay between the germline ends. The CDR3 runs to 12 residues. Germline loops: CDR1 MDHEN, CDR2 SYDVKM.

The V gene is TRBV20-1, the J gene TRBJ2-1, with D possibly matching TRBD2 (5 bases). The V and J ends lost 4 bases and 1 base respectively, with 17 bases between them. There are 16 residues in the CDR3. Germline V gives CDR1 DFQATT, CDR2 SNEGSKA (reference sequence). CDR3 region: CSAIGSSFISYNEQFF. CDR3 coding DNA: TGCAGTGCTATTGGGTCTAGCTTCATATCCTACAATGAGCAGTTCTTC.

In its sample, this clonotype was seen a few times. This chain connects TRBV7-2 to TRBJ2-5; D is perhaps TRBD1 or TRBD2 (5 bases each). Germline V CDR1 and CDR2: SGHTA, FQGNSA. CDR3 length equals 13 residues. V was shortened by 3 bases and J by 5 bases, with 10 bases between the two germline ends. Written as DNA, the CDR3 is TGTGCCAGCAGCTTGGGACCGGTGGAGACCCAGTACTTC. Protein product: CASSLGPVETQYF. The full variable domain, with the rest looked up from reference TRBV7-2 and TRBJ2-5, is GAGVSQSPSNKVTEKGKDVELRCDPISGHTALYWYRQSLGQGLEFLIYFQGNSAPDKSGLPSDRFSAERTGGSVSTLTIQRTQQEDSAVYLCASSLGPVETQYFGPGTRLLVL.

This clonotype was detected once. This chain joins TRBV7-8 and TRBJ1-2; 7 nucleotides line up with TRBD1. This CDR3 comprises 15 residues. Losses at the gene ends were 0 bases for V and 5 bases for J; bases not matched to a gene: 6. Germline assignment: CDR1 SGHVS and CDR2 FQNEAQ. The CDR3 here is CASSLAGRQGYGYTF. The CDR3 DNA reads TGTGCCAGCAGCTTAGCGGGTCGACAGGGTTATGGCTACACCTTC.

This clonotype was seen a handful of times. This sequence joins TRBV15 and TRBJ2-1, with 7 positions matching TRBD2. There are 17 residues in the CDR3. V gave up 0 bases and J gave up 3 bases; unmatched junction bases: 8. Per the germline V gene, CDR1 is LNHNV and CDR2 is YYDKDF (reference sequence). The CDR3 loop reads CATSRDKGGLGYNEQFF. The CDR3 coding sequence is TGTGCCACCAGCAGAGATAAGGGCGGACTAGGCTACAATGAGCAGTTCTTC.

The V call is TRBV20-1, the J call TRBJ1-5, with a possible D match to TRBD1 (6 bases). The CDR3 is 15 residues long. The V gene's germline CDR1 is DFQATT and CDR2 SNEGSKA (reference sequence). The ends were cut back, 5 bases at V and 0 bases at J, with 14 bases in the middle. CDR3 loop: CSAPREGDSNQPQHF. The CDR3 DNA reads TGCAGTGCTCCTAGGGAGGGGGATAGCAATCAGCCCCAGCATTTT.